The entry that follows covers one T cell receptor beta chain sequence. These data originate in a study of response to subunit inactivated influenza vaccine. TCRdb re-analysed the RT-PCR reads in MiXCR, keeping a single row per CDR3 protein. The data contain just under 550,000 distinct CDR3 sequences, roughly 25% of them singletons. The length of the CDR3 is 14 residues. Germline CDR1 and CDR2: DFQATT and SNEGSKA (reference sequence). Trimming took off 4 bases at V and 4 bases at J, with 15 bases between the two ends. The data were also submitted as part of a second study, on T cells expressing NK-cell markers. This second study says: As the method of synthesis, 5'RACE template switching with UMIs yielded TCR beta cDNA. Sorting in several experiments was restricted by an anti-gamma-delta TCR antibody to alpha-beta TCR T cells. These clonotypes also led the CD3+CD56-NKG2C+ fraction in a few donors.

The V and J genes are TRBV20-1 and TRBJ2-3, with D perhaps matching TRBD2 (6 bases). Sequencing was performed on CD4+ T cells sorted from PBMCs, taken about 13 days after vaccination. The TCR was taken from a middle-aged man who received an inactivated influenza vaccine. Written as DNA, the CDR3 is TGCAGTGCTAACCGGGAGTCGGGCTCAGATACGCAGTATTTT. Protein sequence: CSANRESGSDTQYF.